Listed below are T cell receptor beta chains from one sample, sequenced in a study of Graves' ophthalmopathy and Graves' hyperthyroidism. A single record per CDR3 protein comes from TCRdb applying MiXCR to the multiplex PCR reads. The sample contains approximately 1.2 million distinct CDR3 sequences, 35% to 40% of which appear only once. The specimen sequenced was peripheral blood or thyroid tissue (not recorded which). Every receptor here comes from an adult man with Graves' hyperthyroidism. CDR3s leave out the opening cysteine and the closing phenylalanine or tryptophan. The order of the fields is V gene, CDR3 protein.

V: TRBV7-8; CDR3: ASSLADREGQPQH
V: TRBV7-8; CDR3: ASSDRQGPHEQY
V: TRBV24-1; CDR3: ATSDLDRTGELF
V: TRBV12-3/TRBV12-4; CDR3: ASSGQGVTEAF
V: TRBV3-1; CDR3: ASSPFRENVRETQY
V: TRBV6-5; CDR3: ASSYSPGVKTQY
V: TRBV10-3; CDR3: ATRYREAF
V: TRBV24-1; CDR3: ATSDLGTASTDTQY
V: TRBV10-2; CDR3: ASSYQGLAGGPGETQY
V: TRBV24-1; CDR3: ATSETSGRSYEQY
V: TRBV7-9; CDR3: ASSLSGRSLF
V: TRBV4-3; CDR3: ASSQDRLWADTQY
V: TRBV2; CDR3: ASSDQEYGYT
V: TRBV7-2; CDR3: ASSLWGGGPYGYT
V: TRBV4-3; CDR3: ASSPGWERDQPQH
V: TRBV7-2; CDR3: ASSTSLTDAIY
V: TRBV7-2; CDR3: ASSLRGIYSNQPQH
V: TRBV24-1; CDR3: ATSGVSVGGGNQPQH
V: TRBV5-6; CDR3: ASSLFGSPLH
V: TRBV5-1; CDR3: ASSLPDYETQY
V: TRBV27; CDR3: ASSSPGRVETQY
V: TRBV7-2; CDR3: ASSLGSVNSPLH
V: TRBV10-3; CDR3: AISPNRGRRHTEAF
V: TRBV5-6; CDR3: ASEGAGNSPLH
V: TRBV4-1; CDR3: ASSQVRERGAEAF
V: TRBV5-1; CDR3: ASSPGHLTTGELF
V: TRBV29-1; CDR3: SVDGGRASRDRGNYGYT
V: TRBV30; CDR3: AWSGETQY
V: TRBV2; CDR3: ATGPLNYEQY
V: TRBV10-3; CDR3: AISEGAGGETQY
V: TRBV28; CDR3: ASSQKNGYQETQY
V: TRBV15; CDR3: ASRPERTVSPEQY
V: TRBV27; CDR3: ASSLSGQGYNQPQH
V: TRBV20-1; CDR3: SAREHGNSGANVLT
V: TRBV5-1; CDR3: ASSLARGGTEAF
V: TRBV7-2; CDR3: ASSFSSGGSPYGYT
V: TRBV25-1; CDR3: ACSAKADRFPFSGANVLT
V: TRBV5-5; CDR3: ASSFRREPILETQY
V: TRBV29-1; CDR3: SGGGLATYNEQF
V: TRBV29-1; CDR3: SVSTVGAF
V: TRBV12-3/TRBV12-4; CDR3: ASRRTSSTGELF